The 25 T cell receptor beta chains in this list originate from one sample, sequenced in a study of T-cell memory formation after mild COVID-19. TCRdb fed the 5' RACE reads into MiXCR, producing one record per CDR3 protein. The sample includes fewer than 700,000 distinct CDR3 sequences, about a fifth of them seen just once. The sequencing sample was made of PBMCs or a T cell subset sorted from them (not recorded which). Receptor source: an adult woman who had mild COVID-19 (a few samples of this study predate the infection). Cell type and time point are not known.

In this sample, this clonotype turned up a few times. The chain links TRBV5-1 to TRBJ2-1, with 9 bases aligning to TRBD2. Germline loops: CDR1 SGHRS, CDR2 YFSETQ. The trim removed 3 bases at V and 8 bases at J, leaving 12 bases unmatched. This CDR3 has 16 residues. The CDR3 nucleotides are TGCGCCAGCAGCTACCTAGCGGGGCCCCTGAGCGATGAGCAGTTCTTC. Amino acid sequence: CASSYLAGPLSDEQFF.

The chain joins TRBV12-3 or TRBV12-4 to TRBJ1-2; D is unresolved. The CDR3 length is 13 residues. V gave up 5 bases and J gave up 8 bases, with 15 bases separating them. The CDR3 region is CASSLIQSSGYTF. Written as DNA, the CDR3 is TGTGCCAGCAGTCTTATCCAGTCTTCCGGCTACACCTTC.

At least ten counts were recorded for this clonotype. The chain carries TRBV18 and TRBJ2-7, with D hard to call. Trimming removed 3 bases from V and 3 bases from J, with 6 bases in between. The CDR3 is 12 residues long. The V gene's germline CDR1 is KGHSH and CDR2 LQKENI. The CDR3 sequence: CASSPGFYEQYF. For the CDR3, the DNA is TGTGCCAGCTCACCGGGATTCTACGAGCAGTACTTC.

This clonotype came up a few times. The J gene is TRBJ1-1, the V gene TRBV3-1; TRBD1 matches at 9 bases. CDR1 and CDR2 from the germline V gene are LGHDT and YNNKEL (reference sequence). This CDR3 comprises 17 residues. Trimming cost V 0 bases and J 1 base; bases outside gene matches: 6. CDR3: CASSQDWDRVGNTEAFF. The CDR3 DNA reads as TGTGCCAGCAGCCAAGATTGGGACAGGGTTGGGAACACTGAAGCTTTCTTT.

A few counts support this clonotype. This chain joins TRBV12-3 or TRBV12-4 and TRBJ2-5; D not resolved. The V end lost 3 bases, the J end lost 5 bases, and 10 bases lay between the germline ends. This CDR3 is built from 13 residues. The CDR3 DNA follows: TGTGCCAGCAGTTTTTCCGGTTTGGAGACCCAGTACTTC. Its translation is CASSFSGLETQYF.

This clonotype was counted many times. The chain combines TRBV15 with TRBJ2-5; D gene uncertain. The V gene lost 2 bases and the J gene lost 3 bases, with 10 bases spanning the gap. The CDR3 is made up of 14 amino acids. CDR1 LNHNV and CDR2 YYDKDF come from the germline V gene (reference sequence). CDR3 in amino acids: CATSRQNGEETQYF. For the CDR3, the DNA is TGTGCCACCAGCAGACAAAATGGGGAAGAGACCCAGTACTTC.

V gene TRBV20-1 combines with J gene TRBJ2-5; 8 bases map to TRBD2. Germline CDR1 and CDR2: DFQATT and SNEGSKA (reference sequence). The CDR3 runs to 13 residues. The trim removed 3 bases at V and 4 bases at J, leaving 4 bases unmatched. The CDR3 bases are TGCAGTGCTAGCCCCCTAGCGGGAGAGACCCAGTACTTC. Protein sequence: CSASPLAGETQYF.

The V and J genes are TRBV20-1 and TRBJ2-3; D not certain. The V gene's germline CDR1 is DFQATT and CDR2 SNEGSKA (reference sequence). The CDR3 loop spans 10 amino acids. V lost 6 bases to trimming and J lost 8 bases, with 9 bases between them. The DNA for the CDR3 is TGCAGTGCCGAAGTTGGTACGCAGTATTTT. This translates into CSAEVGTQYF.

There are a few counts of this clonotype. V usage is TRBV12-3 or TRBV12-4 and J usage is TRBJ2-5, with TRBD2 matching 10 bases. J lost 3 bases, V lost 2 bases, and 3 bases had no gene match. The CDR3 sequence is 15 residues long. The CDR3 is CASSLPGLAEETQYF. The DNA for the CDR3 is TGTGCCAGCAGTTTACCCGGACTAGCGGAAGAGACCCAGTACTTC.

This clonotype has more than one count but fewer than ten. The chain joins TRBV7-9 to TRBJ1-2; 10 bases map to TRBD1. The germline V gene encodes CDR1 SEHNR and CDR2 FQNEAQ (reference sequence). Trimming at V came to 0 bases and at J to 6 bases, leaving 10 bases not matched to a gene. The CDR3 length is 17 residues. As DNA, the CDR3 is TGTGCCAGCAGCTTAGCCACTCCGGGACAGGGGTTCGATGGCTACACCTTC. This translates into CASSLATPGQGFDGYTF.

This chain connects TRBV4-1 to TRBJ2-3; D not certain. V lost 2 bases and J lost 1, with 7 bases in between. The CDR3 length is 14 residues. Per germline, CDR1 MGHRA and CDR2 YSYEKL. CDR3 DNA: TGCGCCAGCAGCCAATTGCAGGGCACAGATACGCAGTATTTT. The encoded protein is CASSQLQGTDTQYF.

In its sample, this clonotype was seen a few times. This chain connects TRBV7-2 to TRBJ2-5; TRBD1 is a possible D gene (5 bases). Deletions cut 5 bases from V and 4 bases from J, with 14 bases between. This CDR3 contains 14 residues. Germline lookup yields CDR1 SGHTA and CDR2 FQGNSA. CDR3 nucleotide sequence: TGTGCCAGCAGCCATGCAGGGCAGGGAGAGACCCAGTACTTC. It codes for CASSHAGQGETQYF.

In this sample, this clonotype turned up a few times. The rearrangement joins TRBV29-1 to TRBJ2-7; 11 nucleotides align to TRBD2. Trimming at V came to 2 bases and at J to 5 bases, leaving 8 bases not matched to a gene. CDR1 and CDR2 from the germline V gene are SQVTM and ANQGSEA. The CDR3 totals 15 residues. The CDR3 is CSVESLASGRHEQYF. The CDR3 DNA is TGCAGCGTTGAATCTTTGGCTAGCGGGAGGCACGAGCAGTACTTC.

The chain recombines TRBV29-1 with TRBJ2-5; TRBD2 aligns across 7 bases. The CDR3 totals 13 residues. CDR1 is SQVTM and CDR2 is ANQGSEA in the germline V gene. The CDR3 protein is CTGEVWRERTQYF. DNA of the CDR3: TGCACCGGTGAGGTGTGGCGGGAGAGGACCCAGTACTTC.

This chain uses TRBV6-6 with TRBJ1-2; D is possibly TRBD1 (5 bases). The CDR3 contains 15 residues. Trimming left V 4 bases short and J 2 bases short, with 14 bases between. Germline assignment: CDR1 MNHNY and CDR2 SVGAGI (reference sequence). The DNA of the CDR3 is TGTGCCAGCAGTTCTCCCCCCGGGGGGAACTATGGCTACACCTTC. Translation: CASSSPPGGNYGYTF.

This clonotype was counted between two and nine times. The rearrangement uses TRBV29-1 and TRBJ1-1, with 7 bases lining up with TRBD1. V lost 1 base and J lost 3; bases outside the gene matches: 2. The germline CDR1 and CDR2 sequences are SQVTM and ANQGSEA. The CDR3 is 13 residues long. The CDR3 DNA follows: TGCAGCGTTGAAGGGCAGGGGGACACTGAAGCTTTCTTT. Translating it yields CSVEGQGDTEAFF.

Ten or more counts support this clonotype. This chain links TRBV20-1 with TRBJ2-7; 9 nucleotides line up with TRBD1. Unmatched junction bases numbered 12, after V lost 6 bases and J lost 3 bases. This CDR3 contains 15 residues. CDR1 is DFQATT, CDR2 SNEGSKA, per germline (reference sequence). Here the CDR3 DNA reads TGCAGTGCCACCTTTAAAGGACAGGGGAACTACGAGCAGTACTTC. Translated: CSATFKGQGNYEQYF.

The gene calls are TRBV2 and TRBJ2-1; 9 bases are shared with TRBD1. V lost 3 bases and J lost 7; bases outside the gene matches: 10. The CDR3 extends over 16 amino acids. Germline loops: CDR1 SNHLY, CDR2 FYNNEI. CDR3 sequence: CASSEDRGEFRNEQFF. In DNA, the CDR3 is TGTGCCAGCAGTGAGGACAGGGGTGAGTTTAGGAATGAGCAGTTCTTC.

This clonotype turned up a few times. The CDR3 loop is CASSWGTGLNTEAFF. In DNA, the CDR3 is TGCGCCAGCAGCTGGGGGACAGGTTTGAACACTGAAGCTTTCTTT. The rearrangement joins TRBV5-1 to TRBJ1-1, with 8 bases matching TRBD1. Germline values: CDR1 SGHRS, CDR2 YFSETQ. Trimming took 3 bases from V and 0 from J; bases not matched to a gene: 4. The CDR3 has 15 amino acids.

In its sample, this clonotype was seen a few times. The chain couples TRBV12-3 or TRBV12-4 to TRBJ1-5; TRBD1 matches 12 bases. Losses at the gene ends were 5 bases for V and 6 bases for J; bases not matched to a gene: 8. This CDR3 region has 16 residues. The CDR3 region has the DNA TGTGCCAGCAGTCCGTGGGGACAGGGGGCTGGTCAGCCCCAGCATTTT. It codes for CASSPWGQGAGQPQHF.

This clonotype was detected a few times. The chain employs TRBV4-2 and TRBJ1-5; D not certain. The germline gives CDR1 LGHNA, CDR2 YNFKEQ. The CDR3 contains 18 residues. V lost 0 bases, J lost 0 bases, and 15 bases lay in between. The CDR3 loop reads CASSQEEGRTNSNQPQHF. In nucleotides, the CDR3 is TGTGCCAGCAGCCAAGAGGAAGGGAGAACAAATAGCAATCAGCCCCAGCATTTT.

The V call is TRBV19, the J call TRBJ2-5; D gene uncertain. CDR1 is LNHDA and CDR2 is SQIVND in the germline V gene (reference sequence). Trimming removed 6 bases at V and 1 base at J, with 12 bases between. The CDR3 covers 14 residues. The DNA for the CDR3 is TGTGCCAGTAGGGTTAGCATAGTCCAAGAGACCCAGTACTTC. This codes for CASRVSIVQETQYF.

This rearrangement joins TRBV9 to TRBJ2-5, with 11 positions matching TRBD1. Looked up from germline, CDR1 is SGDLS and CDR2 is YYNGEE. The CDR3 extends over 15 amino acids. Trimming removed 3 bases from V and 2 bases from J; junction bases left unmatched: 3. In DNA form, the CDR3 reads TGTGCCAGCAGCGCCCGGGACAGGGGGCAAGAGACCCAGTACTTC. This sequence encodes CASSARDRGQETQYF. Combining the CDR3 with reference TRBV9 and TRBJ2-5 gives the whole variable domain DSGVTQTPKHLITATGQRVTLRCSPRSGDLSVYWYQQSLDQGLQFLIQYYNGEERAKGNILERFSAQQFPDLHSELNLSSLELGDSALYFCASSARDRGQETQYFGPGTRLLVL.

In this sample, this clonotype turned up a few times. The chain combines TRBV12-3 or TRBV12-4 with TRBJ2-5; 7 bases are a match to TRBD2. The CDR3 has 15 residues. After removal of 1 base from V and 7 bases from J, the junction contained 9 bases not matched to a gene. DNA of the CDR3: TGTGCCAGCAGTTTAGGGGGGGGTACGCTTGGGACCCAGTACTTC. Its protein is CASSLGGGTLGTQYF.

This clonotype has more than one count but fewer than ten. The chain is built from TRBV7-9 and TRBJ1-2; tentatively, D is TRBD1 (6 bases). V lost 5 bases to trimming and J lost 6 bases, with 16 bases between them. The CDR3 is 14 residues long. Germline CDR1 SEHNR, CDR2 FQNEAQ (reference sequence). CDR3 coding DNA: TGTGCCAGCAGCCCCGGACAGCGTTCAGATGGCTACACCTTC. Amino acids: CASSPGQRSDGYTF.